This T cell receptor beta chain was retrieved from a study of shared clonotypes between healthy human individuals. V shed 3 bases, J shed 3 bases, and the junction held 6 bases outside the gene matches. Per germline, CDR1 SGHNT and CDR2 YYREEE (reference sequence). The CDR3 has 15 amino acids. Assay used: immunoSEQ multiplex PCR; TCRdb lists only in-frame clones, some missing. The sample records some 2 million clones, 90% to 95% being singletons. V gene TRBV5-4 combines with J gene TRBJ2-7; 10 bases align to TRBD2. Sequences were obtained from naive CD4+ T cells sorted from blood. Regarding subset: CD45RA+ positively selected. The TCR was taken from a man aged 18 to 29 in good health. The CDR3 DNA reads TGTGCCAGCAGCTCCTCTAGCGGGGGTTACTACGAGCAGTACTTC. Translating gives CASSSSSGGYYEQYF.